This TCR beta chain was sequenced during a study of post-analysis software for immune sequencing data. Overall study results and limits: Strong same-batch co-clustering of samples appeared with F measure clustering. Normalized Chao1 diversity was significantly lower in multiple sclerosis patients than in controls. With TRBV5-6, TRBV5-1 and TRBV20-1 included, 4 to 6 TRBV segments were more frequent in patients than in controls.

The CDR3 sequence is 17 residues long. Looked up from germline, CDR1 is SGHRS and CDR2 is YFSETQ. V lost 0 bases to trimming and J lost 3 bases; unmatched junction nucleotides: 10. Presence of unique molecular identifiers characterized the TCR beta cDNA libraries. Out of 1 to 10 million T cells, some 480,000 cDNA molecules were generated. TCRdb fed the PCR reads into MiXCR, producing one record per CDR3 protein. In the table there are some 700,000 distinct CDR3 sequences, around 60% of which are singletons. For this clonotype: Antigen unknown.

The source material was blood. The receptor's source is a girl aged 2-10 years with multiple sclerosis. This chain uses TRBV5-1 with TRBJ2-5, with 8 bases matching TRBD2. The CDR3 DNA is TGCGCCAGCAGCTTGGACCTAGCGGGCGGTGATGAAGAGACCCAGTACTTC. It codes for CASSLDLAGGDEETQYF.